Presented here are 32 T cell receptor beta chains from one specimen sequenced in a study of shared clonotypes between healthy human individuals. Repertoires were generated with immunoSEQ multiplex PCR, while TCRdb's copy carries only in-frame clones and drops some. The sample contains some 2,100,000 clones, almost 96% of which appear only once. The sample taken for sequencing was naive CD4+ T cells sorted from blood. The subset is: CD45RA+ positively selected. The receptors derive from a young man in good health.

J is TRBJ1-4 and V is TRBV30, with D possibly being TRBD1 (5 bases). Per germline, CDR1 GTSNPN and CDR2 SVGIG (reference sequence). With 2 bases removed from V and 8 bases from J, the gap between germline ends came to 18 bases. The CDR3 has 15 amino acids. The CDR3 region has the DNA TGTGCCTGGAGTTCACCGGGACTTGGTATGGAAAAACTGTTTTTT. Translating it yields CAWSSPGLGMEKLFF.

The V call is TRBV5-1, the J call TRBJ2-1, with D maybe TRBD1 (7 bases). V was shortened by 7 bases and J by 1 base, with 12 bases between the two germline ends. CDR1 is SGHRS, CDR2 YFSETQ, per germline. The CDR3 totals 14 residues. Here the CDR3 DNA reads TGCGCCAGCGCCGCAGGGGGGTCCTACAATGAGCAGTTCTTC. Amino acid sequence: CASAAGGSYNEQFF.

V and J are TRBV28 and TRBJ1-1; maybe TRBD1 (6 bases). The V gene lost 5 bases and the J gene lost 1 base, with 17 bases spanning the gap. Germline CDR1 MDHEN, CDR2 SYDVKM. This CDR3 comprises 16 residues. In nucleotides, the CDR3 is TGTGCCAGCAGTCCCCCTTGGGAGGGGGAGAACACTGAAGCTTTCTTT. This codes for CASSPPWEGENTEAFF.

The chain combines TRBV10-3 with TRBJ1-1; a possible D gene is TRBD1 (5 bases). The CDR3 length is 12 residues. The V and J ends lost 11 bases and 4 bases respectively, with 14 bases between them. The V gene's germline CDR1 is ENHRY and CDR2 SYGVKD. The CDR3 nucleotides read TGTGCCGCAGGGTCTACTCCCACTGAAGCTTTCTTT. It specifies CAAGSTPTEAFF.

V gene TRBV19 combines with J gene TRBJ1-3; the D gene is possibly TRBD1 (6 bases). The V and J ends lost 7 bases and 2 bases respectively, with 12 bases between them. Germline V CDR1 and CDR2: LNHDA, SQIVND (reference sequence). The CDR3 has 14 amino acids. CDR3: CASISGAAGNTIYF. The DNA of the CDR3 is TGTGCCAGTATCTCAGGGGCCGCTGGAAACACCATATATTTT.

The chain combines TRBV18 with TRBJ2-5, with D unclear. In germline, CDR1 is KGHSH, CDR2 LQKENI. This CDR3 has 13 residues. V was cut by 0 bases and J by 5 bases, with 7 bases left in between. DNA of the CDR3: TGTGCCAGCTCACCACCCTTACCGGAGACCCAGTACTTC. It is translated as CASSPPLPETQYF. The complete variable domain, with remaining parts taken from reference TRBV18 and TRBJ2-5, reads NAGVMQNPRHLVRRRGQEARLRCSPMKGHSHVYWYRQLPEEGLKFMVYLQKENIIDESGMPKERFSAEFPKEGPSILRIQQVVRGDSAAYFCASSPPLPETQYFGPGTRLLVL.

The chain couples TRBV6-5 to TRBJ2-5; no clear D. Germline lookup yields CDR1 MNHEY and CDR2 SVGAGI. With 6 bases removed from V and 0 bases from J, the gap between germline ends came to 11 bases. The length of the CDR3 is 14 residues. CDR3 sequence reads: CASSRSRYQETQYF. The CDR3 nucleotides are TGTGCCAGCAGCCGTAGCAGGTACCAAGAGACCCAGTACTTC.

This clone was observed once. The V gene is TRBV28, the J gene TRBJ1-1; 8 bases are a match to TRBD1. V dropped 3 bases and J dropped 4; count of bases not matched to a gene: 7. CDR3 length: 15 amino acids. Germline V lookup: CDR1 MDHEN, CDR2 SYDVKM. The CDR3 sequence: CASSLAGGAPTEAFF. In DNA form, the CDR3 reads TGTGCCAGCAGTTTGGCAGGGGGCGCCCCCACTGAAGCTTTCTTT.

The chain is built from TRBV10-3 and TRBJ2-3, with a possible D match to TRBD2 (5 bases). V gave up 10 bases and J gave up 0 bases, with 14 bases separating them. This CDR3 has 14 residues. CDR1 and CDR2 from the germline V gene are ENHRY and SYGVKD. The CDR3 DNA is TGTGCCACCAGCCGTGGCGGGAGCACAGATACGCAGTATTTT. The encoded protein is CATSRGGSTDTQYF.

The chain employs TRBV18 and TRBJ2-7, with D possibly being TRBD2 (5 bases). This CDR3 contains 13 residues. CDR1 is KGHSH and CDR2 is LQKENI in the germline V gene. Trimming cost V 4 bases and J 2 bases, with 9 bases left between them. CDR3 loop: CASSRTYPYEQYF. The CDR3 nucleotides read TGTGCCAGCTCACGGACTTACCCCTACGAGCAGTACTTC.

This sequence joins TRBV15 and TRBJ2-3; D gene unclear. This CDR3 has 15 amino acids. CDR1 is LNHNV and CDR2 is YYDKDF in the germline V gene (reference sequence). V was pared by 1 base and J by 0 bases, with 8 bases between. CDR3 loop: CATSRVLVSTDTQYF. DNA for the CDR3: TGTGCCACCAGCAGAGTGTTAGTGAGCACAGATACGCAGTATTTT. Full variable domain (remainder filled in from reference TRBV15 and TRBJ2-3): DAMVIQNPRYQVTQFGKPVTLSCSQTLNHNVMYWYQQKSSQAPKLLFHYYDKDFNNEADTPDNFQSRRPNTSFCFLDIRSPGLGDTAMYLCATSRVLVSTDTQYFGPGTRLTVL.

The chain carries TRBV9 and TRBJ2-5; maybe TRBD2 (5 bases). Germline-derived CDR1 and CDR2 are SGDLS and YYNGEE. V shed 0 bases and J shed 5 bases, with 17 bases lying between them. The CDR3 is 16 residues long. CDR3: CASSVGASGPGETQYF. In DNA form, the CDR3 reads TGTGCCAGCAGCGTAGGAGCAAGTGGGCCGGGGGAGACCCAGTACTTC.

Concerning this clone: Other DNA sequences from this sample encode an identical CDR3 as well. CDR3 DNA: TGTGCCAGCAGCTCGATCTCTGGAAACACCATATATTTT. The encoded protein is CASSSISGNTIYF. The chain uses TRBV5-6 and TRBJ1-3; D uncertain. Germline lookup yields CDR1 SGHDT and CDR2 YYEEEE. This CDR3 comprises 13 residues. Trimming removed 3 bases from V and 0 bases from J, with 4 bases in between.

CDR3 DNA: TGTGCCAGCAGTCTAACTCAGGGGGCTGGTACCTTC. Its translation is CASSLTQGAGTF. The chain uses TRBV28 and TRBJ1-2; 8 bases are a match to TRBD1. With V trimmed by 5 bases and J by 14 bases, 10 bases remained unmatched. This CDR3 is 12 amino acids long. Germline lookup yields CDR1 MDHEN and CDR2 SYDVKM.

The gene calls are TRBV5-4 and TRBJ1-3, with a possible D match to TRBD1 (5 bases). V lost 5 bases, J lost 2 bases, and 11 bases lay in between. The CDR3 covers 14 residues. Germline CDR1 and CDR2: SGHNT and YYREEE (reference sequence). The CDR3 spells CASSPGGPGNTIYF. The CDR3 nucleotides read TGTGCCAGCAGTCCGGGGGGACCTGGAAACACCATATATTTT.

The chain is built from TRBV6-4 and TRBJ1-1; possibly TRBD1 for D (5 bases). Germline CDR1 MRHNA, CDR2 SNTAGT. V was clipped by 5 bases and J by 2 bases, with 9 bases between them. The CDR3 runs to 13 residues. This chain's CDR3 is CASSRQTNTEAFF. The CDR3 DNA follows: TGTGCCAGCAGTCGACAGACAAACACTGAAGCTTTCTTT.

This sequence joins TRBV18 and TRBJ2-2; D gene uncertain. Germline CDR1 KGHSH, CDR2 LQKENI. V lost 8 bases and J lost 6, with 13 bases in between. The CDR3 has 13 amino acids. The CDR3 DNA is TGTGCCAGCACCCCCGAAGGACCCGGGGAGCTGTTTTTT. It codes for CASTPEGPGELFF.

V and J are TRBV7-2 and TRBJ2-3, with TRBD1 matching over 11 bases. This CDR3 spans 16 amino acids. The J segment lost 4 bases and the V segment lost 0 bases, leaving 3 bases of the junction unmatched. Germline CDR1 SGHTA, CDR2 FQGNSA. The CDR3: CASSLAGTGGSDTQYF. The DNA of the CDR3 is TGTGCCAGCAGCTTAGCCGGGACAGGGGGTTCAGATACGCAGTATTTT.

This clone appeared once. The V gene is TRBV7-3, the J gene TRBJ2-1, with 14 bases aligning to TRBD2. Unmatched junction bases numbered 5, after V lost 5 bases and J lost 5 bases. The CDR3 loop spans 16 amino acids. The germline gives CDR1 SGHTA, CDR2 FQGTGA. This chain's CDR3 is CASSPQGLAGDNEQFF. The CDR3 region has the DNA TGTGCCAGCAGCCCCCAGGGACTAGCGGGGGACAATGAGCAGTTCTTC.

The CDR3 protein is CASSLPWGYNSPLHF. CDR3 DNA: TGTGCCAGCAGTTTACCATGGGGCTATAATTCACCCCTCCACTTT. The chain combines TRBV5-8 with TRBJ1-6; D call uncertain. Trimming took off 5 bases at V and 3 bases at J, with 12 bases between the two ends. CDR1 is SGHTS, CDR2 YDEGEE, per germline. The CDR3 has 15 residues.

Only one count was recorded for this clone. Other DNA sequences in the sample encode the same CDR3. This sequence joins TRBV5-1 and TRBJ2-1; D perhaps matches TRBD2 (6 bases). Germline-derived CDR1 and CDR2 are SGHRS and YFSETQ. CDR3 length: 14 residues. The V and J ends lost 4 bases and 4 bases respectively, with 12 bases between them. As DNA, the CDR3 is TGCGCCAGCAGCCCTGGGGACTTGTACAATGAGCAGTTCTTC. It encodes CASSPGDLYNEQFF.

This chain uses TRBV5-4 with TRBJ1-6; possibly TRBD1 for D (6 bases). Germline assignment: CDR1 SGHNT and CDR2 YYREEE (reference sequence). Trimming took 0 bases from V and 7 from J, leaving 11 bases between them. CDR3 length: 15 amino acids. The CDR3 sequence is CASSLDRERNSPLHF. The CDR3, as DNA: TGTGCCAGCAGCTTGGACAGGGAAAGGAATTCACCCCTCCACTTT.

With regard to this clone: Other DNA sequences from this sample encode an identical CDR3 as well. The V and J genes are TRBV30 and TRBJ1-3; D unclear. Germline CDR1 is GTSNPN and CDR2 is SVGIG (reference sequence). The CDR3 covers 14 residues. Between the trimmed V and J ends, which lost 0 bases and 1 base, there was a span of 7 bases. CDR3 sequence: CAWSVGFSGNTIYF. The CDR3 DNA follows: TGTGCCTGGAGTGTGGGGTTTTCTGGAAACACCATATATTTT.

This clone has a single count. The sample has other DNA sequences that encode this CDR3 too. V and J are TRBV4-3 and TRBJ2-3; D ambiguous. V was clipped by 0 bases and J by 2 bases, with 6 bases between them. The CDR3 has 14 residues. Germline CDR1 is LGHNA and CDR2 is YSLEER. The CDR3 spells CASSQEGTTDTQYF. CDR3 sequence (DNA): TGCGCCAGCAGCCAAGAGGGAACCACAGATACGCAGTATTTT.

V usage is TRBV10-3 and J usage is TRBJ1-5; possibly TRBD1 for D (5 bases). Germline CDR1 and CDR2: ENHRY and SYGVKD. The CDR3 is 16 residues long. Trimming removed 2 bases at V and 1 base at J, with 12 bases between. The CDR3 sequence: CAISEGQGSSNQPQHF. CDR3 bases: TGTGCCATCAGTGAGGGGCAGGGAAGCAGCAATCAGCCCCAGCATTTT.

The CDR3 DNA sequence: TGTGCCATCAGTGAAGGGTTTTTGAACACTGAAGCTTTCTTT. Its protein product is CAISEGFLNTEAFF. The genes are TRBV10-3 and TRBJ1-1; D is unclear. Trimming removed 3 bases at V and 0 bases at J, with 8 bases between. The CDR3 has 14 amino acids. Per the germline V gene, CDR1 is ENHRY and CDR2 is SYGVKD.

This clone occurred once. The gene calls are TRBV10-3 and TRBJ2-3; 11 nucleotides align to TRBD2. Unmatched junction bases numbered 5, after V lost 7 bases and J lost 2 bases. This CDR3 has 15 residues. CDR1 and CDR2 from the germline V gene are ENHRY and SYGVKD. Written as DNA, the CDR3 is TGTGCCATCACCCCGGGACTAGCGGTCACAGATACGCAGTATTTT. This encodes CAITPGLAVTDTQYF.

J is TRBJ2-7 and V is TRBV2, with D hard to call. CDR1 and CDR2 from the germline V gene are SNHLY and FYNNEI. Between the trimmed V and J ends, which lost 3 bases and 6 bases, there was a span of 9 bases. The CDR3 spans 12 residues. DNA of the CDR3: TGTGCCAGCAGTGAGGGCGTACCCGAGCAGTACTTC. Protein sequence: CASSEGVPEQYF.

The chain has TRBV7-2 and TRBJ2-7, with 8 positions matching TRBD2. The CDR3 sequence is 14 residues long. V was pared by 4 bases and J by 3 bases, with 5 bases of the junction left unmatched. Germline CDR1 and CDR2: SGHTA and FQGNSA. The chain's CDR3 is CASSSTSGLYEQYF. The CDR3 DNA reads TGTGCCAGCAGCTCCACTAGCGGCCTCTACGAGCAGTACTTC.

The chain joins TRBV29-1 to TRBJ1-1; no clear D gene. Trimming cost V 4 bases and J 4 bases, with 16 bases left between them. CDR1 and CDR2 from the germline V gene are SQVTM and ANQGSEA. This CDR3 comprises 14 residues. CDR3 sequence (DNA): TGCAGCGTTGTTAATCCGGTTCGTATCACTGAAGCTTTCTTT. Translating gives CSVVNPVRITEAFF.

The chain links TRBV5-1 to TRBJ2-3; 7 bases are shared with TRBD1. The CDR3 spans 15 residues. With V trimmed by 2 bases and J by 6 bases, 9 bases remained unmatched. Germline V gene lookup returns CDR1 SGHRS and CDR2 YFSETQ. Here the CDR3 DNA reads TGCGCCAGCAGCTTCCGAAGGGGGCTAAGTGATACGCAGTATTTT. Translated, it gives CASSFRRGLSDTQYF.

The chain has TRBV4-1 and TRBJ2-1; D unresolved. This CDR3 contains 16 residues. Germline CDR1 reads MGHRA; CDR2 reads YSYEKL. V was shortened by 3 bases and J by 4 bases, with 16 bases between the two germline ends. The CDR3 loop reads CASSQTGNEAYNEQFF. CDR3 bases: TGCGCCAGCAGCCAGACGGGTAACGAGGCGTACAATGAGCAGTTCTTC.